The entry below gives a single T cell receptor beta chain sequence along with its context. Its antigen is not identified. This sample was taken from a study of cytomegalovirus exposure and HLA in healthy donors. The primer mix had 60 Vbeta and 13 Jbeta primers. The table came from immunoSEQ multiplex PCR; TCRdb's copy has only in-frame clones and leaves some out. There are fewer than 300,000 clones in the sample; roughly 89% occur only once, and almost 4% lies in the top ten. V trimming: 0 bases; J trimming: 3 bases; junction bases outside the gene matches: 6. CDR1 and CDR2 from the germline V gene are SGDLS and YYNGEE. The CDR3 covers 16 residues. Study outcomes and limitations: Reports indicate that TCR beta sequences accurately predicted the HLA-A and HLA-B alleles of most subjects.

This receptor was identified in a man aged 35-49 years in good health and CMV-seropositive. Sequencing was performed on PBMCs. This chain uses TRBV9 with TRBJ2-7, with 10 bases aligning to TRBD2. The CDR3 loop reads CASSVGGVAGGYEQYF. The DNA of the CDR3 is TGTGCCAGCAGCGTAGGAGGTGTAGCGGGAGGCTACGAGCAGTACTTC.